This paragraph covers one TCR beta chain sequence. Its antigen is not identified. This specimen belongs to a study of Ad26.COV2.S vaccination and SARS-CoV-2 variants. Study-level results: Vaccine and placebo groups showed comparable non-spike TCR breadth.

This table comes from immunoSEQ multiplex PCR, and its TCRdb copy is limited to in-frame clones, with some not included. This table holds around 450,000 clones, less than 95% found once. Treatment of the sample: 15 to 20 received Ad26.COV2.S at low or high dose, single or two shots; about 5 received placebo; per-sample allocation not given. Vaccine and placebo recipients were sampled on day 63 after the first injection. The V end was cut by 2 bases, the J end by 4 bases, with 15 bases between. CDR1 is LGHNT and CDR2 is FRNRAP in the germline V gene. The CDR3 spans 15 residues. Material: peripheral blood, obtained in a trial of Ad26.COV2.S vaccine versus placebo. This receptor was obtained from a person aged 18-60 years who received the Ad26.COV2.S COVID-19 vaccine or a placebo. V gene TRBV12-5 combines with J gene TRBJ2-7; D gene ambiguous. The CDR3 sequence is CASGLTVPNRYEQYF. CDR3 sequence (DNA): TGTGCTAGTGGTTTGACAGTTCCGAATAGGTACGAGCAGTACTTC. The full variable domain, with the rest looked up from reference TRBV12-5 and TRBJ2-7, is DARVTQTPRHKVTEMGQEVTMRCQPILGHNTVFWYRQTMMQGLELLAYFRNRAPLDDSGMPKDRFSAEMPDATLATLKIQPSEPRDSAVYFCASGLTVPNRYEQYFGPGTRLTVT.